The clone carrying this TCR beta chain was detected many times. Its antigen is unknown. Every patient underwent thyroid surgery untreated. The authors' processing: What underpinned the distant-metastasis classifier for papillary thyroid cancer was the set of CDR3 differences across clinicopathological groups. From the PCR reads, TCRdb re-called clones with MiXCR. Here the V and J calls rest on TCRdb's processing, not on the authors' analysis. The sample includes more than 10,000 clones, almost 30% seen only once; the top ten take 15% to 20%. The germline CDR1 and CDR2 sequences are GTSNPN and SVGIG (reference sequence). V was trimmed by 0 bases and J by 1 base, leaving 16 bases between them. This CDR3 contains 17 residues. These data originate in a study of metastatic and nonmetastatic thyroid tumors. About the study: Blood and tumor or nodule tissue repertoires from malignant and benign thyroid patients were compared.

The study's findings and limits: Within blood and tumor, benign nodules reportedly had significantly lower TCR beta diversity than malignant thyroid tumors did.

The sample consisted of tumor tissue. This clonotype originated in a female donor with papillary thyroid cancer or a benign thyroid nodule (not recorded which). Some clones in this sample may be carry-over from other donors' samples. The chain couples TRBV30 to TRBJ1-5; D may be TRBD1 (6 bases). The CDR3 loop reads CAWSVLTGSGSNQPQHF. In DNA form, the CDR3 reads TGTGCCTGGAGTGTTCTCACAGGGTCGGGCAGCAATCAGCCCCAGCATTTT.